These 5 T cell receptor beta chains share one sample of origin, sequenced in a study of Ad26.COV2.S vaccination and SARS-CoV-2 variants. Treatment: about 20 received Ad26.COV2.S at low or high dose, single or two shots; about 5 received placebo; per-sample allocation not given. Sampling was performed 63 days after the first vaccine or placebo injection. Produced via immunoSEQ multiplex PCR; TCRdb's table is partial and in-frame only. The sample lists under 250,000 clones, approximately 90% occurring once. Sample: peripheral blood, taken in a trial of Ad26.COV2.S vaccine versus placebo. These receptors were collected from a person between 18 and 65 years old who received the Ad26.COV2.S COVID-19 vaccine or a placebo.

This chain joins TRBV24-1 and TRBJ2-1, with 8 bases identical to TRBD1. The V and J ends lost 3 bases and 12 bases, in that order; junction bases with no gene match: 9. This CDR3 has 14 amino acids. Germline-derived CDR1 and CDR2 are KGHDR and SFDVKD. The CDR3 is CATSDVKQGEMQFF. The CDR3, as DNA: TGTGCCACCAGTGATGTTAAACAGGGGGAAATGCAGTTCTTC.

The chain has TRBV1 and TRBJ2-5; TRBD2 was called by the table and not checked on the DNA. TRBV1 is marked as a pseudogene. This CDR3 contains 16 residues. CDR3 in amino acids: CTSSQETSGGQETQYF. CDR3 nucleotides: TGCACCAGCAGCCAAGAGACTAGCGGGGGTCAAGAGACCCAGTACTTC.

This clone was recorded only once. This chain links TRBV14 with TRBJ2-1; 12 bases are shared with TRBD2. CDR1 and CDR2 (germline): SGHDN, FVKESK. CDR3 length: 15 residues. Losses at the gene ends were 4 bases for V and 7 bases for J; bases not matched to a gene: 5. CDR3 residues: CASSLPSGRGNEQFF. The CDR3 DNA follows: TGTGCCAGCAGCCTCCCTAGCGGGAGGGGTAATGAGCAGTTCTTC.

The V gene is TRBV5-8, the J gene TRBJ2-1, with D possibly matching TRBD2 (6 bases). Germline-derived CDR1 and CDR2 are SGHTS and YDEGEE. V lost 3 bases and J lost 1, with 14 bases in between. CDR3 length equals 16 residues. Here the CDR3 DNA reads TGTGCCAGCAGCTCCGGACTACCCCCTTCCTACAATGAGCAGTTCTTC. Translated: CASSSGLPPSYNEQFF.

The chain combines TRBV3-1 (or the pseudogene TRBV3-2) with TRBJ2-7; TRBD1 matches at 7 bases. V dropped 1 base and J dropped 3; count of bases not matched to a gene: 0. From germline, CDR1 is LGHDT and CDR2 YNNKEL (reference sequence). The CDR3 is 13 residues long. The CDR3 region is CASSQGTGYEQYF. CDR3 DNA sequence: TGTGCCAGCAGCCAAGGGACAGGCTACGAGCAGTACTTC.